These 5 T cell receptor beta chains originate from one sample sequenced in a study of spatial heterogeneity in lung cancer. Sample time point: blood at routine non-recurrence follow-up after resection. Each CDR3 protein is one row after TCRdb ran MiXCR on the 5' RACE reads. The table lists about 10,000 distinct CDR3 sequences, around a quarter of them singletons. The source was PBMCs, collected at follow-up. These receptors all stem from a female donor with early-stage non-small cell lung cancer.

Judged by abundance, this clonotype is medium-sized (0.01 to 0.1%). This chain uses TRBV29-1 with TRBJ2-1; a weak D match, TRBD1 (6 bases). CDR3 length: 16 amino acids. The germline V and J ends were trimmed by 2 bases and 6 bases, with 20 bases remaining between them. Germline V lookup: CDR1 SQVTM, CDR2 ANQGSEA. CDR3 sequence reads: CSVEWAGEGLVNEQFF. As DNA, the CDR3 is TGCAGCGTTGAATGGGCAGGGGAAGGGTTAGTCAATGAGCAGTTCTTC.

This chain joins TRBV5-5 and TRBJ2-3; 7 bases align to TRBD2. Trimming cost V 5 bases and J 4 bases; bases outside gene matches: 7. The CDR3 length is 14 residues. Germline CDR1 SGHKS, CDR2 YYEKEE (reference sequence). CDR3 sequence reads: CASRRTGGADTQYF. CDR3 nucleotide sequence: TGTGCCAGCAGAAGGACGGGGGGAGCAGATACGCAGTATTTT.

The rearrangement joins TRBV20-1 to TRBJ2-2; TRBD1 aligns across 7 bases. The germline gives CDR1 DFQATT, CDR2 SNEGSKA (reference sequence). The V and J ends lost 5 bases and 3 bases, in that order; junction bases with no gene match: 6. This CDR3 is built from 14 residues. CDR3 sequence reads: CSAGRDSDTGELFF. The CDR3 DNA sequence: TGCAGTGCTGGCCGGGACAGTGACACCGGGGAGCTGTTTTTT.

The J gene is TRBJ1-1, the V gene TRBV20-1; D gene unclear. The CDR3 has 15 residues. Trimming cost V 1 base and J 1 base, with 13 bases left between them. CDR1 and CDR2 from the germline V gene are DFQATT and SNEGSKA (reference sequence). The DNA for the CDR3 is TGCAGTGCTAGAGTTAGAAGCAATGCGAACACTGAAGCTTTCTTT. This sequence encodes CSARVRSNANTEAFF.

This chain uses TRBV25-1 with TRBJ2-7; TRBD2 aligns across 8 bases. Germline lookup yields CDR1 MGHDK and CDR2 SYGVNS. The junction had 7 bases not matched to a gene; V was cut back by 4 bases and J by 5 bases. The CDR3 totals 14 residues. Here the CDR3 DNA reads TGTGCCAGCAGTGTAGCGGGATCCAAGGACGAGCAGTACTTC. Translated, it gives CASSVAGSKDEQYF.